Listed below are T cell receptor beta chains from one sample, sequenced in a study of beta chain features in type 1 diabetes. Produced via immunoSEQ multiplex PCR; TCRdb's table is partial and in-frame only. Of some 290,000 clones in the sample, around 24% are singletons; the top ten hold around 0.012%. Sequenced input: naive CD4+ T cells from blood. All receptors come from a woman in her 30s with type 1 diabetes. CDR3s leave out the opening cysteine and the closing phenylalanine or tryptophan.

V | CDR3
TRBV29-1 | SVEAIDYEQY
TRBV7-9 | ASSGRTEAF
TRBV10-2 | ASSGLAGKFNEQF
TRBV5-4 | ASSLPVPPGTQY
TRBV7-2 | ASSFGRTNEQF
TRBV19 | ATQGRAMNTEAF
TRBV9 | ASSVGSSQGRETQY
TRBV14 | ASSQPGNTEAF
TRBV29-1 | SGMGGISEAF
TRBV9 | ASSPGGTQY